This TCR beta chain comes out of a study of cytomegalovirus exposure and HLA in healthy donors. Study-level findings and limits: The classifier reportedly diagnosed cytomegalovirus status with high sensitivity and specificity. Earlier analysis yielded a pattern in which most TCR beta V segments were productive about 90% or about 30% of the time. At a 0.05 false discovery rate, a later analysis found around 15,000 TCR beta sequences to be associated with HLA alleles. When analyzed later, the rates of TCR association showed variation by HLA locus, with DRB1 the most and HLA-C the fewest.

The study ran its PCR with 60 Vbeta and 13 Jbeta primers. The protocol was immunoSEQ multiplex PCR, while the TCRdb copy is restricted to in-frame clones and leaves out a portion. This table holds around 120,000 clones, approximately 80% found once. With regard to this clone: Its antigen is currently unknown. A read error may produce the germline difference seen at one junction end.

Sequencing used PBMCs. This receptor was obtained from a woman between 40 and 55 years old in good health and CMV-seronegative.

The CDR3 sequence is CASSPSPTSGRDSLAKNSQYF. CDR3 DNA sequence: TGCGCCAGCAGTCCTAGCCCAACTAGCGGGCGCGACTCTTTAGCCAAAAACAGTCAGTACTTC. The chain carries TRBV5-1 and TRBJ2-4; 9 bases match TRBD2. Germline CDR1 and CDR2: SGHRS and YFSETQ. This CDR3 is built from 21 residues.